The subject of this entry is one TCR beta chain. The data belong to a study of T cell responses to AZD1222 COVID-19 vaccine. TCRdb's copy holds only in-frame clones and misses some; the assay was immunoSEQ multiplex PCR. This sample yields some 100,000 clones, of which roughly 91% are seen a single time; more than 1.5% belongs to the top ten. CDR1 and CDR2 (germline): SQVTM, ANQGSEA. The CDR3 consists of 15 residues. The V gene end was trimmed by 6 bases and the J gene end by 0 bases; junction bases not matched to a gene: 7. This sequence originates from an adult in good health. This sample comprised peripheral blood, obtained on day 0 of AZD1222 vaccination. The chain uses TRBV29-1 and TRBJ2-3; 9 nucleotides align to TRBD1. CDR3 DNA sequence: TGCAGCGTGGGAACCGGGACAGGGAGCACAGATACGCAGTATTTT. Translated, it gives CSVGTGTGSTDTQYF.